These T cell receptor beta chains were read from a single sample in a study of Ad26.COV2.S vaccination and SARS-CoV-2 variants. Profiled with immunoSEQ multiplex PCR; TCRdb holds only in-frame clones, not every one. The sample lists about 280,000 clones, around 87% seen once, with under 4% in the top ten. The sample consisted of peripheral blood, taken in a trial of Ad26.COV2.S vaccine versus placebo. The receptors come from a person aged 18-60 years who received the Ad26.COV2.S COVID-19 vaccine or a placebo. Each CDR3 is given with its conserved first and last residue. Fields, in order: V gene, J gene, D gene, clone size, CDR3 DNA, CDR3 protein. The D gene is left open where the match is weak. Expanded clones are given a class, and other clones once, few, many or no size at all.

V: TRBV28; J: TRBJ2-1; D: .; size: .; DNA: TGTGCCAGCAGTCTAGGGGATGAGCAGTTCTTC; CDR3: CASSLGDEQFF
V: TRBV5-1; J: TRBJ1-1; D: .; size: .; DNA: TGCGCCAGCAGCTTGGGCTCGGGGTATGGCACTGAAGCTTTCTTT; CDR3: CASSLGSGYGTEAFF
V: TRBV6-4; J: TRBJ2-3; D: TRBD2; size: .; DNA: TGTGCCAGCAGTGACCAGGTAGCGGGGGGCACAGATACGCAGTATTTT; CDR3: CASSDQVAGGTDTQYF
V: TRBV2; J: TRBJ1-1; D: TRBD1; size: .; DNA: TGTGCCAGCACCATTGGACAGGGGCGAAGAACTGAAGCTTTCTTT; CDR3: CASTIGQGRRTEAFF
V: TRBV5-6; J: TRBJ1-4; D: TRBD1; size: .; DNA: TGTGCCAGCAGCGCGGGACAGGGGGCAACTAATGAAAAACTGTTTTTT; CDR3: CASSAGQGATNEKLFF
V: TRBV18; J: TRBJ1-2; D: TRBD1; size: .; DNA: TGTGCCAGCTCCCGGGACAGGGCATACTATGGCTACACCTTC; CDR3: CASSRDRAYYGYTF
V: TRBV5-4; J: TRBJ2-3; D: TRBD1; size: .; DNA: TGTGCCAGCAGCTTGAGGACAGGGGTCACAGATACGCAGTATTTT; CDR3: CASSLRTGVTDTQYF
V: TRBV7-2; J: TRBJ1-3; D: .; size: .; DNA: TGTGCCAGCAGCTTAGTACCGGACCCTGGAAACACCATATATTTT; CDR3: CASSLVPDPGNTIYF
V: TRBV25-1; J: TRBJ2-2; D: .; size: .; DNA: TGTGCCAGCAGTGAATTTAACACCGGGGAGCTGTTTTTT; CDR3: CASSEFNTGELFF
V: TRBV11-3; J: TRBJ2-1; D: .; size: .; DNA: TGTGCCAGCAGCTTAGCGGACAGCTCCTACAATGAGCAGTTCTTC; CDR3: CASSLADSSYNEQFF
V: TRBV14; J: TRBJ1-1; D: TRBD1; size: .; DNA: TGTGCCAGCAGCCTTCAACAGGGGATCACTGAAGCTTTCTTT; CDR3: CASSLQQGITEAFF
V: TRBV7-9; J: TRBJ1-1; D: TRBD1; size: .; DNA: TGTGCCAGCAGCTCTCGACAGGGGGCGCAGACTGAAGCTTTCTTT; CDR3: CASSSRQGAQTEAFF
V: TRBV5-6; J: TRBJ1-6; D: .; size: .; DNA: TGTGCCAGCAGCCAAGGCCGGAGCTCCTATAATTCACCCCTCCACTTT; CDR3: CASSQGRSSYNSPLHF
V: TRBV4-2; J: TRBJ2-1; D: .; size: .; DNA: TGTGCCAGCAGCCAAGAAGTGGGGACGGTGAACAATGAGCAGTTCTTC; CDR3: CASSQEVGTVNNEQFF
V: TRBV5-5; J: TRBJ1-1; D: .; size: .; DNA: TGTGCCAGCAGCTTGGGTTTAGCAGGTAACATGAACACTGAAGCTTTCTTT; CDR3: CASSLGLAGNMNTEAFF
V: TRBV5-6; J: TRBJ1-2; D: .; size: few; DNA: TGTGCCAGCAGCCGGGACACCGCTAACTATGGCTACACCTTC; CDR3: CASSRDTANYGYTF
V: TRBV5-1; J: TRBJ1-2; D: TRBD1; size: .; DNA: TGCGCCAGCAGCCGCTCGGGACAGGGCCTGTATGGCTACACCTTC; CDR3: CASSRSGQGLYGYTF
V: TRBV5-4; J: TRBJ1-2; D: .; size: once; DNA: TGTGCCAGCAGCTTGGATGGTTCTAACTATGGCTACACCTTC; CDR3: CASSLDGSNYGYTF
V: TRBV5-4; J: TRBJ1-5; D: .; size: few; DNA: TGTGCCAGCAGCTTGGGCGGGGGGCAGGACAATCAGCCCCAGCATTTT; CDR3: CASSLGGGQDNQPQHF
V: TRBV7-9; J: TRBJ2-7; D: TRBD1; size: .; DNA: TGTGCCAGCAGCGGAGACAGGGGAAACTACGAGCAGTACTTC; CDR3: CASSGDRGNYEQYF
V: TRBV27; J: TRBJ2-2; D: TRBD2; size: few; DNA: TGTGCCAGCAGTTTACTAGCGGAACTCGCGATCACCGGGGAGCTGTTTTTT; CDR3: CASSLLAELAITGELFF
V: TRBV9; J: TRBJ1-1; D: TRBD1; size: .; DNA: TGTGCCAGCAGCCCGAAGACAGGGGTCGGCACTGAAGCTTTCTTT; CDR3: CASSPKTGVGTEAFF
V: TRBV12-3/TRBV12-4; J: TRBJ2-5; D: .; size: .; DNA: TGTGCCAGCAGGGGGGACACCAACCAGTACTTC; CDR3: CASRGDTNQYF
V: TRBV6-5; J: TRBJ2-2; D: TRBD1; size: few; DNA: TGTGCCAGCAGCTACGGGACAGCCGGGGAGCTGTTTTTT; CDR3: CASSYGTAGELFF
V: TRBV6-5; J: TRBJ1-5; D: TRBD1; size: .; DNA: TGTGCCAGCAGTTACTCCGGGACAGGGGGGGATCAGCCCCAGCATTTT; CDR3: CASSYSGTGGDQPQHF
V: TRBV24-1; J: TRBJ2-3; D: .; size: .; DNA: TGTGCCACCAGTGACCCTCGACATTTAGATACGCAGTATTTT; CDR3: CATSDPRHLDTQYF
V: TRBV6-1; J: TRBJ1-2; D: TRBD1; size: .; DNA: TGTGCCAGCAGTGAGAAGAGGGCGGGGACAGGGGGCTATGGCTACACCTTC; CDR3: CASSEKRAGTGGYGYTF
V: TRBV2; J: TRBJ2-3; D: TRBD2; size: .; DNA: TGTGCCAGCAGTGAGGTGACTAGCGGTACCACAGATACGCAGTATTTT; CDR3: CASSEVTSGTTDTQYF
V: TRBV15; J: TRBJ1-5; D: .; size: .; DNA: TGTGCCACCAGCAGACAGGATCAGCCCCAGCATTTT; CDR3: CATSRQDQPQHF
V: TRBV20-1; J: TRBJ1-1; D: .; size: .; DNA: TGCAGCCCGGGGAACACTGAAGCTTTCTTT; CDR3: CSPGNTEAFF
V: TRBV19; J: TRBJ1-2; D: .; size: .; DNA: TGTGCCAGTAAGGATTCTAACGTTGGCTACACCTTC; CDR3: CASKDSNVGYTF
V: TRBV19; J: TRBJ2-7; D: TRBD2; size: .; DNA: TGTGCCAGTCGGCGGGACGGGGGGGTCGGCTACGAGCAGTACTTC; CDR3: CASRRDGGVGYEQYF
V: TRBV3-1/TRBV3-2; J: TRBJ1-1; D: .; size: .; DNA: TGTGCCAGCAGCCAAGTAGACCCGACTGAAGCTTTCTTT; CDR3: CASSQVDPTEAFF
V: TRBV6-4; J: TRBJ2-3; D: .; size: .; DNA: TGTGCCAGCAGTGAAAGGGGAATTGCGTTCACAGATACGCAGTATTTT; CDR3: CASSERGIAFTDTQYF
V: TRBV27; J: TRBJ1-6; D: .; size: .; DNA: TGTGCCAGCAGTTGGGCGGGGTTGGGTAATTCACCCCTCCACTTT; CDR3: CASSWAGLGNSPLHF
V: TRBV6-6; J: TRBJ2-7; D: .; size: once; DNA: TGTGCCAGCAGGGTGGACAGCTCCTACGAGCAGTACTTC; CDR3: CASRVDSSYEQYF
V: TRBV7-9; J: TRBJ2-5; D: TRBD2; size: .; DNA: TGTGCCAGCAGCTTAGAAGTAGCGGGTGGGGAGACCCAGTACTTC; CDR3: CASSLEVAGGETQYF
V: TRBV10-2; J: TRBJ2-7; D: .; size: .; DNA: TGCGCCAGCAGTGAGTCGAACAAAGCCAGCGAGCAGTACTTC; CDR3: CASSESNKASEQYF